This TCR beta chain was observed in a study of human T cells and chemical hapten exposure. Study at large: Among samples, TCR yields varied mainly because of small differences in pooled library volume.

This clonotype was recorded at least ten times. The target antigen is unknown. Findings and caveats of the study: There was no change with DPC sensitization in TCRs above 1 in 1000 frequency.

The library attached unique molecular identifiers to individual cDNA molecules. Original processing methods: There were a median of roughly 100,000 TCRs per sample, with a range from about 23,224 to 690,600. TCRdb re-called the 5' RACE reads through MiXCR, storing one row per CDR3 protein. TCRdb, not the authors, supplied the V and J calls. The table includes approximately 110,000 distinct CDR3 sequences, 15% to 20% detected once. It was unfractionated whole blood from which total RNA was extracted. Germline V CDR1 and CDR2: SEHNR, FQNEAQ (reference sequence). Trimming stripped 5 bases from V and 5 bases from J, with 5 bases between. The length of the CDR3 is 11 residues.

The rearrangement uses TRBV7-9 and TRBJ2-3, with D uncertain. The sequence derives from a human donor in good health. CDR3 nucleotide sequence: TGTGCCAGCAGCCCCTTAGATACGCAGTATTTT. It yields the protein CASSPLDTQYF.